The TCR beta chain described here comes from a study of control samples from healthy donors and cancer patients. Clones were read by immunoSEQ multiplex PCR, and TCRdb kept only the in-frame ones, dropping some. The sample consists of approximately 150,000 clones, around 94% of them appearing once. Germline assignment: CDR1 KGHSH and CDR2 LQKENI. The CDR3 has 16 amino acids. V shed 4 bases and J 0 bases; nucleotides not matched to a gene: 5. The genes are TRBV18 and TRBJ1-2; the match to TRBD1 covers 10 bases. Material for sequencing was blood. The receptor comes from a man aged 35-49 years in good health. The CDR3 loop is CASSRDRGWANYGYTF. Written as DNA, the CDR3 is TGTGCCAGCTCACGGGACAGGGGATGGGCTAACTATGGCTACACCTTC.